This T cell receptor beta chain stems from a study of cytomegalovirus exposure and HLA in healthy donors. Primers for the PCR totalled 60 Vbeta and 13 Jbeta. In the authors' workflow: Approximately 11 million of the approximately 80 million unique TCR beta chains counted in a later analysis were shared. Data came from immunoSEQ multiplex PCR; TCRdb stores just in-frame clones and leaves some out. That table is the source of V, J and clone size, and D and trimming were worked out from the DNA. The top ten hold 2.5% to 3.5% of the sample, which has about 140,000 clones, about four fifths seen once. Trimming took off 4 bases at V and 0 bases at J, with 4 bases between the two ends. The CDR3 extends over 12 amino acids. Germline CDR1 reads PRHDT; CDR2 reads FYEKMQ (reference sequence). As concerns this clone: Its antigen is undetermined.

Study-level results: A later analysis associated 15,000 or so TCR beta sequences with HLA alleles at a 0.05 false discovery rate. Most TCR sequences showed up rarely, but some public TCRs showed up in many donors.

Sequenced: PBMCs. This chain links TRBV13 with TRBJ2-7, with no clear D. This TCR was recovered from a female donor in good health and CMV-seronegative. CDR3 nucleotide sequence: TGTGCCAGCAGCTCCAACTCCTACGAGCAGTACTTC. Its protein product is CASSSNSYEQYF.